This T cell receptor (beta chain) appears in the sequencing data of a study of T-cell memory formation after mild COVID-19. This CDR3 has 17 amino acids. The V gene end was trimmed by 4 bases and the J gene end by 2 bases; junction bases not matched to a gene: 13. After 5'RACE with constant-segment primers, TCR alpha and TCR beta cDNA libraries carrying sample barcodes and UMIs were obtained. TCRdb re-called the 5' RACE reads with MiXCR, one entry per CDR3 protein. The sample has roughly 300,000 distinct CDR3 sequences, roughly 16% seen once. The table lists this clonotype with a few counts. What it binds is unknown. Findings and caveats of the study: Later expanders leaned toward CD4+, whereas clones contracting from day 15 to 85 were balanced CD4/CD8. The main location of contracting CD4+ clones was CM and EM, and that of contracting CD8+ clones was EMRA. SARS-CoV-2 specificity was not confirmed for second-wave clones peaking on day 37.

Sequenced: PBMCs or a T cell subset sorted from them (not recorded which). The V gene is TRBV12-3 or TRBV12-4, the J gene TRBJ2-7; 8 bases fit TRBD2. The source is a man between 18 and 29 years old who had mild COVID-19 (a few samples of this study predate the infection). Cell type and time point are not known. CDR3 sequence: CASSSSPPGGVPYEQYF. The CDR3 bases are TGTGCCAGCAGTTCCTCACCCCCGGGGGGGGTCCCCTACGAGCAGTACTTC.